These 19 T cell receptor beta chains came from one sample sequenced in a study of T cell repertoires in cytomegalovirus infection. TCRdb used MiXCR to reprocess the reads, holding one entry per CDR3 protein. The sample consists of fewer than 950,000 distinct CDR3 sequences, approximately 29% of them appearing once. No antigen has been identified for these receptors. The sample was cultured CD8+ T cells from PBMCs, taken from culture after CMV antigen stimulation. Receptors originate from a human donor in good health (CMV status not recorded). Some clones in this sample may be carry-over from other donors' samples.

This clonotype has more than one count but fewer than ten. V is TRBV27 and J is TRBJ2-1, with 7 bases aligning to TRBD1. With 0 bases clipped from V and 2 bases from J, the junction kept 7 bases outside the gene matches. CDR3 length: 17 amino acids. Germline CDR1 reads MNHEY; CDR2 reads SMNVEV (reference sequence). The CDR3 nucleotides read TGTGCCAGCAGTTTATCCCCCTCAGGGGGTGCCTACAATGAGCAGTTCTTC. Protein product: CASSLSPSGGAYNEQFF.

The chain links TRBV29-1 to TRBJ2-1; TRBD1 matches 8 bases. The CDR3 contains 16 residues. The ends lost 3 bases at V and 4 bases at J; junction bases unmatched: 11. Germline V gene data show CDR1 as SQVTM and CDR2 as ANQGSEA. The CDR3 sequence: CSVEDLQGAGYNEQFF. The CDR3 bases are TGCAGCGTTGAGGATCTCCAGGGGGCTGGGTACAATGAGCAGTTCTTC.

This clonotype occurred many times. The chain has TRBV5-1 and TRBJ2-7; 8 bases match TRBD1. With 0 bases clipped from V and 2 bases from J, the junction kept 1 base outside the gene matches. The germline V gene has CDR1 SGHRS and CDR2 YFSETQ. CDR3 length: 14 residues. The DNA of the CDR3 is TGCGCCAGCAGCTTGGGGACAGGGACCTACGAGCAGTACGTC. Its translation is CASSLGTGTYEQYV.

The CDR3 sequence: CASSLAGGLEQYV. As DNA, the CDR3 is TGTGCCAGCAGTTTAGCGGGGGGGCTCGAGCAGTACGTC. The chain recombines TRBV27 with TRBJ2-7; the match to TRBD2 covers 9 bases. Trimming cost V 2 bases and J 6 bases; bases outside gene matches: 2. This CDR3 region has 13 residues. CDR1 is MNHEY, CDR2 SMNVEV, per germline (reference sequence).

This clonotype was seen repeatedly, ten times or more. The genes are TRBV7-9 and TRBJ2-7; 7 bases are shared with TRBD1. V shed 5 bases, J shed 0 bases, and the junction held 10 bases outside the gene matches. There are 16 residues in the CDR3. In germline, CDR1 is SEHNR, CDR2 FQNEAQ (reference sequence). CDR3 sequence reads: CASSPNRGHYSYEQYV. The DNA of the CDR3 is TGTGCCAGCAGCCCTAACAGGGGCCACTACTCCTACGAGCAGTACGTC.

As regards this clonotype: At one end the junction does not follow the germline gene, possibly because of a read error. This sequence joins TRBV7-8 and TRBJ2-2, with D perhaps matching TRBD1 (5 bases). The germline V gene has CDR1 SGHVS and CDR2 FQNEAQ. CDR3 size: 16 residues. CDR3 nucleotide sequence: TGTGCCGGCAGCTTATCCGGACAAACGAACACCGGGGAGCTGTTTTTT. Amino acids: CAGSLSGQTNTGELFF. Supplemented by reference TRBV7-8 and TRBJ2-2, the full variable domain reads GAGVSQSPRYKVAKRGQDVALRCDPISGHVSLFWYQQALGQGPEFLTYFQNEAQLDKSGLPSDRFFAERPEGSVSTLKIQRTQQEDSAVYLCAGSLSGQTNTGELFFGEGSRLTVL.

This clonotype was recorded a few times. The genes are TRBV7-9 and TRBJ2-7, with 7 bases that match TRBD1. Germline V gene lookup returns CDR1 SEHNR and CDR2 FQNEAQ (reference sequence). The CDR3 totals 14 residues. The trim removed 7 bases at V and 2 bases at J, leaving 8 bases unmatched. The DNA of the CDR3 is TGTGCCAGCACCTCTCATCAGGGGGCCTACGAGCAGTACTTC. Translation gives CASTSHQGAYEQYF.

This chain joins TRBV12-3 or TRBV12-4 and TRBJ2-3; weak D call: TRBD2 (6 bases). This CDR3 spans 15 amino acids. V lost 2 bases and J lost 0, with 9 bases in between. CDR3 DNA sequence: TGTGCCAGCAGTTTACCGGGGGAGAGCACAGATACGCAGTATTTT. This translates into CASSLPGESTDTQYF.

Comment on this clonotype: The germline gene is not matched at one end of the junction; a read error may be the cause. This chain connects TRBV4-1 to TRBJ1-2, with D tentatively TRBD1 (5 bases). The CDR3 has 15 residues. The germline CDR1 and CDR2 sequences are MGHRA and YSYEKL. In DNA, the CDR3 is TGTGCCAGCAGCCAAGGGAGGACACGAATCTATGGCTACACCTTC. The encoded protein is CASSQGRTRIYGYTF.

Turning to this clonotype: At one end, the junction sequence differs from germline, possibly due to a read error. The rearrangement links TRBV12-3 or TRBV12-4 to TRBJ2-2; 10 bases align to TRBD2. The CDR3 loop spans 16 amino acids. CDR3 protein: CAGSPSGGASTGELFF. In nucleotides, the CDR3 is TGTGCCGGCAGTCCCAGCGGGGGGGCCAGCACCGGGGAGCTGTTTTTT.

The V call is TRBV10-3, the J call TRBJ2-1; TRBD1 might be the D (5 bases). CDR1 and CDR2 from the germline V gene are ENHRY and SYGVKD. V dropped 2 bases and J dropped 0 bases, with 17 bases sitting between them. The CDR3 consists of 18 residues. CDR3 DNA sequence: TGTGCCATCAGTGAGATCGGTGACAGCCCATTCTCCTACAATGAGCAGTTCTTC. Its protein is CAISEIGDSPFSYNEQFF.

A few counts support this clonotype. The genes are TRBV25-1 and TRBJ1-2, with D tentatively TRBD1 (5 bases). This CDR3 has 13 amino acids. The V and J ends lost 8 bases and 6 bases respectively, with 16 bases between them. Per the germline V gene, CDR1 is MGHDK and CDR2 is SYGVNS. The CDR3 is CASGGTYNDGYTF. The CDR3 region has the DNA TGTGCCAGCGGTGGGACTTACAATGATGGCTACACCTTC.

This rearrangement joins TRBV6-6 to TRBJ2-1; 8 bases map to TRBD1. In germline, CDR1 is MNHNY, CDR2 SVGAGI (reference sequence). This CDR3 is built from 17 residues. Trimming cost V 0 bases and J 8 bases; bases outside gene matches: 12. The CDR3 region has the DNA TGTGCCAGCAGTTACTCGAAAGTACAGGGGGGAGTGGATGAGCAGTTCTTC. It encodes CASSYSKVQGGVDEQFF.

The chain couples TRBV4-1 to TRBJ1-1, with D possibly TRBD1 on 5 matching bases. The CDR3 sequence is 14 residues long. V was pared by 11 bases and J by 1 base, with 17 bases between. In germline, CDR1 is MGHRA, CDR2 YSYEKL. CDR3 region: CADSQDTGNTEAFF. As DNA, the CDR3 is TGCGCCGACAGCCAAGATACCGGGAACACTGAAGCTTTCTTT.

This clonotype appeared a few times. The rearrangement links TRBV4-1 to TRBJ2-5; TRBD1 or TRBD2 may be the D gene (7 bases each). Trimming took off 1 base at V and 7 bases at J, with 19 bases between the two ends. CDR3 length equals 16 residues. CDR1 and CDR2 (germline): MGHRA, YSYEKL. The CDR3 spells CASSQGAGGGLGTQYF. As DNA, the CDR3 is TGCGCCAGCAGCCAAGGGGCAGGGGGGGGCTTAGGGACCCAGTACTTC.

This clonotype was seen only a few times. V usage is TRBV7-8 and J usage is TRBJ2-5; D is possibly TRBD2 (5 bases). Per the germline V gene, CDR1 is SGHVS and CDR2 is FQNEAQ. The CDR3 covers 18 residues. V was trimmed by 2 bases and J by 2 bases, leaving 21 bases between them. The CDR3 DNA sequence: TGTGCCAGCAGCTTATTTTATGTTGGGTGGGAGAAACAAGAGACCCAGTACTTC. This encodes CASSLFYVGWEKQETQYF. The entire variable domain, with the rest obtained from reference TRBV7-8 and TRBJ2-5, is as follows: GAGVSQSPRYKVAKRGQDVALRCDPISGHVSLFWYQQALGQGPEFLTYFQNEAQLDKSGLPSDRFFAERPEGSVSTLKIQRTQQEDSAVYLCASSLFYVGWEKQETQYFGPGTRLLVL.

The V and J genes are TRBV6-6 and TRBJ1-1, with a possible D match to TRBD1 (5 bases). CDR1 MNHNY and CDR2 SVGAGI come from the germline V gene (reference sequence). The CDR3 consists of 17 residues. V shed 6 bases and J shed 6 bases, with 26 bases lying between them. The CDR3 spells CASRSGRVTPLLAEAFF. DNA for the CDR3: TGTGCCAGCAGATCGGGCAGGGTCACCCCCCTTTTGGCTGAAGCTTTCTTT.

This clonotype was seen more than once but under ten times. The rearrangement uses TRBV7-9 and TRBJ2-1; TRBD1 might be the D (5 bases). This CDR3 is built from 15 residues. Looked up from germline, CDR1 is SEHNR and CDR2 is FQNEAQ (reference sequence). V lost 4 bases, J lost 5 bases, and 15 bases lay in between. The CDR3 DNA is TGTGCCAGCAGCTACCAGGGTTACGGAGACAATGAGCAGTTCTTC. This translates into CASSYQGYGDNEQFF.

This clonotype has a count of ten or more. The chain couples TRBV7-8 to TRBJ2-3, with 9 bases fitting TRBD2. CDR1 is SGHVS, CDR2 FQNEAQ, per germline. The CDR3 sequence is 17 residues long. Losses at the gene ends were 5 bases for V and 0 bases for J; bases not matched to a gene: 9. As DNA, the CDR3 is TGTGCCAGCAGCGCATACCCTAGCGGGGTCAGCACAGATACGCAGTATTTT. The encoded protein is CASSAYPSGVSTDTQYF.